The entry that follows covers one T cell receptor beta chain sequence. Only in-frame clones appear in the TCRdb table, and some are missing; sequencing was by immunoSEQ multiplex PCR. The top ten hold approximately 7.9% of the sample, which has about 110,000 clones, roughly 82% seen once. V was clipped by 1 base and J by 7 bases, with 10 bases between them. Germline V lookup: CDR1 KGHSH, CDR2 LQKENI. The CDR3 has 13 amino acids. This sample was taken from a study of blood T cell repertoires in COVID-19. This TCR was sampled from a woman older than 75 with active or convalescent COVID-19. The sequencing sample was made of peripheral blood. The chain carries TRBV18 and TRBJ1-2, with a tentative D call TRBD1 (5 bases). The chain's CDR3 is CASSPRQGFGYTF. The CDR3 DNA reads TGTGCCAGCTCACCACGCCAGGGCTTTGGCTACACCTTC. The entire variable domain, with the rest obtained from reference TRBV18 and TRBJ1-2, is as follows: NAGVMQNPRHLVRRRGQEARLRCSPMKGHSHVYWYRQLPEEGLKFMVYLQKENIIDESGMPKERFSAEFPKEGPSILRIQQVVRGDSAAYFCASSPRQGFGYTFGSGTRLTVV.